This entry lists 30 T cell receptor beta chains sequenced from one sample in a study of blood T cell repertoires in COVID-19 (dated by TCRdb to between 2020 and 2021). Libraries were made using the immunoSEQ multiplex PCR assay. TCRdb took over this immuneACCESS table, retaining in-frame rearrangements with V and J assigned. Such tables are incomplete; in checked studies, under half of the missing clones stem from an unresolved V gene, and the remainder is unexplained. Present in this sample are hundreds of thousands of clones, more than 75% of which were seen just once. 1% of the sample is held by the ten biggest clonotypes. What was sequenced was PBMCs or T cells enriched from blood (not recorded which). All receptors derive from a woman aged 30 to 39 who had recovered from COVID-19.

The chain is built from TRBV29-1 and TRBJ1-5; 9 bases are shared with TRBD1. The V gene end was trimmed by 4 bases and the J gene end by 4 bases; junction bases not matched to a gene: 2. CDR1 and CDR2 from the germline V gene are SQVTM and ANQGSEA. CDR3 length: 13 amino acids. The CDR3 loop is CSVGTGVNQPQHF. The CDR3 nucleotides read TGCAGCGTTGGGACAGGGGTTAATCAGCCCCAGCATTTT.

This clone was seen a single time. The J gene is TRBJ1-6, the V gene TRBV10-3; the D is unclear. The CDR3 contains 14 residues. Germline CDR1 is ENHRY and CDR2 is SYGVKD. The germline V and J ends were trimmed by 3 bases and 9 bases, with 12 bases remaining between them. In DNA, the CDR3 is TGTGCCATCAGTGAATCGGGGAGTATTTCACCCCTCCACTTT. It is translated as CAISESGSISPLHF.

This clone occurred once. The genes are TRBV28 and TRBJ2-1; tentatively, D is TRBD2 (7 bases). The CDR3 runs 16 residues. CDR1 and CDR2 (germline): MDHEN, SYDVKM. V gave up 3 bases and J gave up 1 base, with 13 bases separating them. This chain's CDR3 is CASSLEGGASYNEQFF. The CDR3 nucleotides are TGTGCCAGCAGTTTGGAGGGGGGGGCGTCCTACAATGAGCAGTTCTTC.

The genes are TRBV6-2 or TRBV6-3 and TRBJ2-4, with D possibly TRBD2 on 6 matching bases. With 4 bases removed from V and 5 bases from J, the gap between germline ends came to 15 bases. CDR3 size: 15 residues. Germline loops: CDR1 MNHEY, CDR2 SVGEGT. CDR3 region: CASSSVGGVENIQYF. DNA for the CDR3: TGTGCCAGCAGTTCAGTGGGGGGAGTGGAAAACATTCAGTACTTC.

In its sample, this clone was seen a few times. This chain uses TRBV7-2 with TRBJ1-4; D is possibly TRBD1 (5 bases). In germline, CDR1 is SGHTA, CDR2 FQGNSA. Deletions cut 6 bases from V and 0 bases from J, with 14 bases between. The CDR3 sequence is 16 residues long. The CDR3 reads CASSLQGDATNEKLFF. The DNA for the CDR3 is TGTGCCAGCAGTCTCCAAGGGGATGCAACTAATGAAAAACTGTTTTTT.

The chain couples TRBV29-1 to TRBJ2-2; no clear D. CDR1 SQVTM and CDR2 ANQGSEA come from the germline V gene. This CDR3 contains 13 residues. V was pared by 4 bases and J by 2 bases, with 8 bases between. CDR3 in DNA: TGCAGCGTTGCTCGAGGTAACACCGGGGAGCTGTTTTTT. Translated, it gives CSVARGNTGELFF.

The count of this clone is one. The rearrangement links TRBV7-6 to TRBJ1-1, with 8 bases matching TRBD1. Per germline, CDR1 SGHVS and CDR2 FNYEAQ. This CDR3 is 16 amino acids long. J was trimmed by 6 bases and V by 3 bases; bases with no gene match: 12. The DNA for the CDR3 is TGTGCCAGCAGCTTGGTGACAGGGGTCCCATCGGCTGAAGCTTTCTTT. Translated, it gives CASSLVTGVPSAEAFF.

This clone has just one count. The chain uses TRBV30 and TRBJ1-6, with TRBD1 matching 7 bases. The junction had 6 bases not matched to a gene; V was cut back by 1 base and J by 9 bases. The germline V gene has CDR1 GTSNPN and CDR2 SVGIG (reference sequence). The length of the CDR3 is 14 residues. The CDR3 sequence: CAWSGYRGGSPLHF. CDR3 DNA: TGTGCCTGGAGTGGGTACAGGGGCGGTTCACCCCTCCACTTT.

The rearrangement joins TRBV11-2 to TRBJ2-1; 10 positions match TRBD1. The length of the CDR3 is 16 residues. CDR1 is SGHAT and CDR2 is FQNNGV in the germline V gene. The J segment lost 2 bases and the V segment lost 5 bases, leaving 6 bases of the junction unmatched. The CDR3 reads CASSADRGSAYNEQFF. Written as DNA, the CDR3 is TGTGCCAGCAGCGCGGACAGGGGGAGCGCCTACAATGAGCAGTTCTTC.

The V gene is TRBV5-1, the J gene TRBJ1-6; tentative D call: TRBD1 (6 bases). CDR1 and CDR2 from the germline V gene are SGHRS and YFSETQ. V dropped 3 bases and J dropped 7 bases, with 14 bases sitting between them. There are 15 residues in the CDR3. Here the CDR3 DNA reads TGCGCCAGCAGCTCCCAGGGGTTCCAAAATTCACCCCTCCACTTT. Translating gives CASSSQGFQNSPLHF.

V and J are TRBV7-9 and TRBJ2-3; 9 nucleotides align to TRBD1. The CDR3 extends over 15 amino acids. Germline trimming cut 6 bases from V and 2 bases from J; bases unmatched to any gene: 6. CDR1 and CDR2 (germline): SEHNR, FQNEAQ (reference sequence). The CDR3 reads CASRTGTGSTDTQYF. As DNA, the CDR3 is TGTGCCAGCAGAACCGGGACAGGGTCCACAGATACGCAGTATTTT.

This rearrangement joins TRBV30 to TRBJ2-7; TRBD1 agrees at 8 bases. Germline V gene lookup returns CDR1 GTSNPN and CDR2 SVGIG (reference sequence). With V trimmed by 5 bases and J by 1 base, 10 bases remained unmatched. The CDR3 length is 15 residues. CDR3 loop: CAWSRGRTGSYEQYF. Here the CDR3 DNA reads TGTGCCTGGTCCCGGGGGAGGACAGGGTCCTACGAGCAGTACTTC.

CDR3 region: CASRRQQNTEAFF. As DNA, the CDR3 is TGTGCCAGCAGGCGACAGCAGAACACTGAAGCTTTCTTT. The chain employs TRBV2 and TRBJ1-1; possibly TRBD1 for D (5 bases). The CDR3 contains 13 residues. Germline lookup yields CDR1 SNHLY and CDR2 FYNNEI. Trimming removed 6 bases from V and 1 base from J, with 9 bases in between.

This clone has a handful of counts. The rearrangement joins TRBV4-3 to TRBJ2-3; TRBD2 matches 10 bases. The CDR3 consists of 15 residues. J was trimmed by 5 bases and V by 0 bases; bases with no gene match: 2. In germline, CDR1 is LGHNA, CDR2 YSLEER. The CDR3 DNA reads TGCGCCAGCAGCCAAGATCTAGCGGGGGAAGATACGCAGTATTTT. It is translated as CASSQDLAGEDTQYF.

The V gene is TRBV28, the J gene TRBJ1-6; no firm D call. CDR3 length: 16 amino acids. Germline V lookup: CDR1 MDHEN, CDR2 SYDVKM. Trimming shortened V by 5 bases and J by 3 bases, and 14 bases separated the two germline ends. CDR3 residues: CASSPAKLFYNSPLHF. The CDR3, as DNA: TGTGCCAGCAGTCCCGCCAAACTCTTCTATAATTCACCCCTCCACTTT.

The chain has TRBV6-2 or TRBV6-3 and TRBJ1-2; TRBD1 matches at 8 bases. The germline V gene encodes CDR1 MNHEY and CDR2 SVGEGT. This CDR3 has 14 residues. V dropped 6 bases and J dropped 3; count of bases not matched to a gene: 6. Here the CDR3 reads CASSWTGLDYGYTF. The CDR3 nucleotides read TGTGCCAGCAGCTGGACAGGGCTGGACTATGGCTACACCTTC.

The chain combines TRBV7-8 with TRBJ1-2; 9 bases are a match to TRBD1. The length of the CDR3 is 16 residues. After removal of 1 base from V and 2 bases from J, the junction contained 5 bases not matched to a gene. Germline CDR1 SGHVS, CDR2 FQNEAQ. The CDR3 nucleotides are TGTGCCAGCAGCTTAGGGGTTACAGGGGGCAACTATGGCTACACCTTC. This sequence encodes CASSLGVTGGNYGYTF.

The J gene is TRBJ2-5, the V gene TRBV27; 7 nucleotides match TRBD2. V shed 2 bases, J shed 5 bases, and the junction held 5 bases outside the gene matches. Germline V CDR1 and CDR2: MNHEY, SMNVEV (reference sequence). The CDR3 has 14 residues. CDR3 sequence reads: CASSLAGRGETQYF. DNA of the CDR3: TGTGCCAGCAGTTTAGCGGGGCGGGGGGAGACCCAGTACTTC.

V is TRBV12-3 or TRBV12-4 and J is TRBJ2-1, with no clear D. This CDR3 is 13 amino acids long. Trimming took off 6 bases at V and 6 bases at J, with 12 bases between the two ends. CDR3 DNA sequence: TGTGCCAGCAGCCCGCCCATCGGCAATGAGCAGTTCTTC. Protein product: CASSPPIGNEQFF.

The chain carries TRBV19 and TRBJ2-6; no reliable D call. This CDR3 region has 14 residues. The ends were cut back, 6 bases at V and 0 bases at J, with 6 bases in the middle. CDR1 is LNHDA and CDR2 is SQIVND in the germline V gene (reference sequence). The CDR3 nucleotides read TGTGCCAGTAGCCAGGACTCTGGGGCCAACGTCCTGACTTTC. Translating it yields CASSQDSGANVLTF.

The genes are TRBV30 and TRBJ1-1; no firm D call. The CDR3 is made up of 12 amino acids. V was pared by 5 bases and J by 2 bases, with 9 bases between. In germline, CDR1 is GTSNPN, CDR2 SVGIG (reference sequence). For the CDR3, the DNA is TGTGCCTGGGGAGGTAGAAACACTGAAGCTTTCTTT. Translating gives CAWGGRNTEAFF.

This chain connects TRBV7-2 to TRBJ2-5; 7 positions match TRBD1. Per the germline V gene, CDR1 is SGHTA and CDR2 is FQGNSA. Trimming took 3 bases from V and 1 from J; bases not matched to a gene: 8. The CDR3 is 16 amino acids. This CDR3 reads CASSFRGGGLQETQYF. The CDR3 coding sequence is TGTGCCAGCAGCTTTCGAGGGGGCGGTCTCCAAGAGACCCAGTACTTC. Complete variable domain (other parts from reference TRBV7-2 and TRBJ2-5): GAGVSQSPSNKVTEKGKDVELRCDPISGHTALYWYRQSLGQGLEFLIYFQGNSAPDKSGLPSDRFSAERTGGSVSTLTIQRTQQEDSAVYLCASSFRGGGLQETQYFGPGTRLLVL.

The chain combines TRBV18 with TRBJ2-1; 9 nucleotides agree with TRBD1. V shed 2 bases and J 8 bases; nucleotides not matched to a gene: 10. Germline CDR1 reads KGHSH; CDR2 reads LQKENI. The CDR3 length is 16 residues. The CDR3 region is CASSPVPGQGSDEQFF. CDR3 DNA sequence: TGTGCCAGCTCACCAGTACCGGGACAGGGATCGGATGAGCAGTTCTTC.

The rearrangement uses TRBV4-1 and TRBJ1-1, with 8 bases fitting TRBD1. There are 14 residues in the CDR3. V shed 3 bases and J 3 bases; nucleotides not matched to a gene: 3. In germline, CDR1 is MGHRA, CDR2 YSYEKL. The chain's CDR3 is CASSHQQGDTEAFF. CDR3 sequence (DNA): TGCGCCAGCAGCCACCAACAGGGGGACACTGAAGCTTTCTTT.

The chain links TRBV2 to TRBJ1-1; D unclear. Germline V gene sequence: CDR1 SNHLY, CDR2 FYNNEI. The CDR3 sequence is 12 residues long. V dropped 5 bases and J dropped 3 bases, with 7 bases sitting between them. Written as DNA, the CDR3 is TGTGCCAGCAGTCGGAGGGACACTGAAGCTTTCTTT. This sequence encodes CASSRRDTEAFF.

The rearrangement joins TRBV27 to TRBJ1-2; 12 bases match TRBD1. Unmatched junction bases numbered 6, after V lost 5 bases and J lost 8 bases. Germline CDR1 MNHEY, CDR2 SMNVEV (reference sequence). This CDR3 comprises 14 residues. The DNA for the CDR3 is TGTGCCAGCAGTCTCCGGGACAGGGGGCAAGGCTACACCTTC. It codes for CASSLRDRGQGYTF.

The rearrangement uses TRBV18 and TRBJ2-7, with TRBD1 as a possible D gene (6 bases). The CDR3 contains 13 residues. Germline CDR1 KGHSH, CDR2 LQKENI. Trimming stripped 3 bases from V and 3 bases from J, with 9 bases between. In DNA, the CDR3 is TGTGCCAGCTCACCTGACAGGAGCTACGAGCAGTACTTC. It is translated as CASSPDRSYEQYF.

Comments on this clone: This could be a read error, since a much larger clone is one nucleotide away. Other DNA variants within this sample encode the same CDR3. The chain employs TRBV7-9 and TRBJ2-2; unclear D gene. The length of the CDR3 is 11 residues. CDR1 and CDR2 (germline): SEHNR, FQNEAQ (reference sequence). Trimming took off 5 bases at V and 7 bases at J, with 5 bases between the two ends. The DNA of the CDR3 is TGTGCCAGCAGCCCCCTCGGGGAGCTGTTTTTT. Translated, it gives CASSPLGELFF.

The V gene is TRBV27, the J gene TRBJ1-3; 8 bases align to TRBD1. Germline lookup yields CDR1 MNHEY and CDR2 SMNVEV (reference sequence). The CDR3 is made up of 17 amino acids. Trimming at V came to 5 bases and at J to 4 bases, leaving 13 bases not matched to a gene. In DNA form, the CDR3 reads TGTGCCAGCAGTCCTCTATCATCAGGGGGCCTCGGAAACACCATATATTTT. Translating gives CASSPLSSGGLGNTIYF.

This sequence joins TRBV23-1 and TRBJ2-2; 7 positions match TRBD1. TRBV23-1 is assigned to the ORF class and has an uncertain function. The junction had 6 bases not matched to a gene; V was cut back by 0 bases and J by 5 bases. The CDR3 loop spans 16 amino acids. CDR3 DNA sequence: TGCGCCAGCAGTCAATCAGGACAGGCAAAAACCGGGGAGCTGTTTTTT. It specifies CASSQSGQAKTGELFF.